This T cell receptor beta chain came from a study of blood T cell repertoires in COVID-19 (TCRdb year 2020). For context, the study as a whole: Samples covering the acute and convalescent phases of COVID-19 were provided by collaborators in the United States, Italy and Spain. Sample metadata almost always included a de-identified subject ID, COVID-19 status, age in years and sex. The samples were drawn from the first 160 participants of the ongoing ImmuneRACE study and from over a thousand subjects provided by 6 global collaborators. The repertoires were released in a freely available public database meant as a resource for research on the immune response to SARS-CoV-2. The prospective study material was composed of cDNA or gDNA derived from T cells, B-cell-depleted T cells, or PBMCs. Deeply sampled blood TCRbeta repertoires from subjects exposed to, actively infected with, or recovered from COVID-19 were included in the dataset. HLA class I and class II types, where available, came from metadata supplied by the sample provider rather than from assay-based typing. Paper-wide results and their limitations: The amount of clinical and demographic metadata varied by source and participant and was provided uncurated.

The immunoSEQ Assay, a bias-controlled multiplex PCR, was used to amplify TCRbeta CDR3 regions from genomic DNA. For the original study's pipeline: Within the assay, amplification of reference gene primers was used to estimate how many nucleated cells each sample contained. To quantify the absolute abundance of each unique TCRbeta CDR3 rearrangement, sequence reads were collapsed and filtered. For each sample, productive Simpson clonality was calculated as the square root of Simpson's diversity index over productive rearrangements. In TCRdb, the immuneACCESS table is reduced to in-frame sequences with V and J assigned. These tables do not hold every clone; where another copy was compared, an unresolved V gene accounts for under half, and the others remain unexplained. The V and J calls and clone size were taken over from that table, and D and trimming were inferred from the DNA. This sample gives some 290,000 clones in total; roughly 90% of them show up just once. Less than 3.5% of the sample lies in the top ten.

A remark on this clone: No antigen is known for it. No base quality values were provided; no much bigger clone lies one nucleotide off.

The germline V gene (reference sequence) gives CDR1 as MNHEY and CDR2 as SMNVEV. V is clipped by 6 bases and J by 7 bases, and the sequence between their germline boundaries is 10 bases long. The CDR3, cysteine through phenylalanine, is 12 amino acids long. Just CDR3 DNA is preserved here, 36 bases in frame from base 1. In Seattle, one collaborating source enrolled patients while the infection was active and tracked those patients longitudinally over the course of disease. Collaborating institutions collected whole blood in K2EDTA tubes following their own protocols. For TCRbeta analysis, collaborator samples were shipped as frozen whole blood, as isolated PBMCs, or as DNA extracted from either sample type.

The clonotype comes from a woman aged 25 to 39 with COVID-19, enrolled during active disease. Material: peripheral blood. The V and J genes are TRBV27 and TRBJ2-1; no D segment can be confidently identified. The bases read TGTGCCAGCAGCAGACTCAGAAATGAGCAGTTCTTC. It codes for CASSRLRNEQFF.